The 32 T cell receptor beta chains listed next were all sequenced from one sample in a study of T cell responses to AZD1222 COVID-19 vaccine. Produced via immunoSEQ multiplex PCR; TCRdb's table is partial and in-frame only. The sample records fewer than 180,000 clones, 94% being singletons. This material consisted of peripheral blood, taken on day 0 of AZD1222 vaccination. These receptors were taken from an adult in good health.

CDR3 in amino acids: CASSPGTSGRNEQFF. CDR3 sequence (DNA): TGTGCCAGCAGTCCCGGGACTAGCGGGAGAAATGAGCAGTTCTTC. V is TRBV6-5 and J is TRBJ2-1, with TRBD2 matching over 14 bases. The trim removed 5 bases at V and 7 bases at J, leaving 4 bases unmatched. The CDR3 totals 15 residues. CDR1 MNHEY and CDR2 SVGAGI come from the germline V gene.

This chain connects TRBV21-1 to TRBJ2-7; TRBD2, the D gene given by the table, was not confirmed from the DNA. TRBV21-1 is designated a pseudogene. This CDR3 contains 14 residues. The DNA of the CDR3 is TGTGCCAGCAGGCGCGGGGGGCATTCCTACGAGCAGTACGTC. As protein: CASRRGGHSYEQYV.

V and J are TRBV28 and TRBJ2-7; TRBD2 matches at 11 bases. V lost 6 bases and J lost 4; bases outside the gene matches: 5. Germline values: CDR1 MDHEN, CDR2 SYDVKM. This CDR3 contains 14 residues. In nucleotides, the CDR3 is TGTGCCAGCAGCCCTAGCGGGGGGTTATACGAGCAGTACGTC. Translated, it gives CASSPSGGLYEQYV.

The chain is built from TRBV27 and TRBJ1-5; the D gene is possibly TRBD1 (6 bases). Germline loops: CDR1 MNHEY, CDR2 SMNVEV (reference sequence). The CDR3 sequence is 18 residues long. Trimming stripped 5 bases from V and 6 bases from J, with 26 bases between. The CDR3 reads CASSVTGPHPLSGQPQHF. The CDR3 nucleotides read TGTGCCAGCAGTGTCACAGGGCCCCATCCCCTGTCGGGTCAGCCCCAGCATTTT.

In its sample, this clone was seen once. This chain uses TRBV9 with TRBJ2-3; no firm D call. The CDR3 totals 14 residues. Trimming took off 0 bases at V and 1 base at J, with 6 bases between the two ends. Per germline, CDR1 SGDLS and CDR2 YYNGEE. The CDR3 DNA is TGTGCCAGCAGCGTAGGGTGGGGCACAGATACGCAGTATTTT. Translating gives CASSVGWGTDTQYF. The full variable domain, with the rest looked up from reference TRBV9 and TRBJ2-3, is DSGVTQTPKHLITATGQRVTLRCSPRSGDLSVYWYQQSLDQGLQFLIQYYNGEERAKGNILERFSAQQFPDLHSELNLSSLELGDSALYFCASSVGWGTDTQYFGPGTRLTVL.

The chain employs TRBV19 and TRBJ1-2; a possible D gene is TRBD1 (6 bases). CDR1 is LNHDA, CDR2 SQIVND, per germline (reference sequence). This CDR3 spans 16 amino acids. Trimming stripped 5 bases from V and 4 bases from J, with 20 bases between. CDR3 residues: CASSLNRSRGRYGYTF. The CDR3 bases are TGTGCCAGTAGTCTCAACCGATCCAGGGGCCGCTATGGCTACACCTTC.

This clone was counted a few times. The V and J genes are TRBV7-9 and TRBJ1-5; D gene unclear. The CDR3 has 12 amino acids. The germline gives CDR1 SEHNR, CDR2 FQNEAQ (reference sequence). The ends were cut back, 3 bases at V and 3 bases at J, with 3 bases in the middle. The CDR3 spells CASSLLNQPQHF. For the CDR3, the DNA is TGTGCCAGCAGCTTGCTCAATCAGCCCCAGCATTTT.

The V gene is TRBV4-1, the J gene TRBJ1-5; maybe TRBD1 (6 bases). CDR1 is MGHRA, CDR2 YSYEKL, per germline. The CDR3 runs to 14 residues. V lost 2 bases and J lost 3, with 8 bases in between. In nucleotides, the CDR3 is TGCGCCAGCAGCCAACTGGGGGCCAATCAGCCCCAGCATTTT. Translating it yields CASSQLGANQPQHF.

V usage is TRBV2 and J usage is TRBJ1-2; D might be TRBD1 (5 bases). Germline V gives CDR1 SNHLY, CDR2 FYNNEI. Deletions cut 9 bases from V and 9 bases from J, with 26 bases between. The CDR3 runs 15 residues. As DNA, the CDR3 is TGTGCCAGATCAGACGTCCGGGAGGGGAGGGGTAGCTACACCTTC. Its protein is CARSDVREGRGSYTF.

The rearrangement joins TRBV5-6 to TRBJ1-1, with D maybe TRBD1 (5 bases). The V gene's germline CDR1 is SGHDT and CDR2 YYEEEE. The ends were cut back, 0 bases at V and 4 bases at J, with 10 bases in the middle. This CDR3 is built from 14 residues. CDR3 sequence (DNA): TGTGCCAGCAGCTTGGTCCCAGGGCCCACTGAAGCTTTCTTT. Translating gives CASSLVPGPTEAFF.

The chain links TRBV15 to TRBJ1-5; 8 nucleotides match TRBD1. CDR1 is LNHNV and CDR2 is YYDKDF in the germline V gene (reference sequence). This CDR3 has 13 residues. After removal of 11 bases from V and 4 bases from J, the junction contained 7 bases not matched to a gene. In DNA, the CDR3 is TGTGCCTCCGGACAGGGCCTTAATCAGCCCCAGCATTTT. Its protein is CASGQGLNQPQHF.

The rearrangement joins TRBV11-2 to TRBJ1-1; tentative D call: TRBD1 (5 bases). V gave up 5 bases and J gave up 5 bases, with 12 bases separating them. CDR3 size: 13 residues. Germline V lookup: CDR1 SGHAT, CDR2 FQNNGV. Here the CDR3 DNA reads TGTGCCAGCAGCCCAACCCGGACAACTGAAGCTTTCTTT. Translation gives CASSPTRTTEAFF.

V and J are TRBV20-1 and TRBJ1-4; unclear D gene. The CDR3 runs to 11 residues. Germline V gene sequence: CDR1 DFQATT, CDR2 SNEGSKA (reference sequence). Deletions cut 7 bases from V and 7 bases from J, with 10 bases between. In nucleotides, the CDR3 is TGCAGTGTATTTGCGCGTGAAAAACTGTTTTTT. Encoded protein: CSVFAREKLFF.

The chain carries TRBV19 and TRBJ1-1; D call uncertain. Germline values: CDR1 LNHDA, CDR2 SQIVND (reference sequence). V was pared by 7 bases and J by 2 bases, with 14 bases between. This CDR3 region has 14 residues. The CDR3 protein is CASIIRTENTEAFF. The CDR3 DNA sequence: TGTGCCAGTATAATACGTACGGAAAACACTGAAGCTTTCTTT.

The chain uses TRBV7-6 and TRBJ2-2, with TRBD2 as a possible D gene (5 bases). V lost 5 bases and J lost 1, with 11 bases in between. Looked up from germline, CDR1 is SGHVS and CDR2 is FNYEAQ. The CDR3 runs to 15 residues. The CDR3 loop is CASSLSAGNTGELFF. CDR3 coding DNA: TGTGCCAGCAGCCTCTCCGCGGGGAACACCGGGGAGCTGTTTTTT.

The chain carries TRBV18 and TRBJ1-2; D not resolved. The germline V gene has CDR1 KGHSH and CDR2 LQKENI. Between the trimmed V and J ends, which lost 4 bases and 8 bases, there was a span of 23 bases. The length of the CDR3 is 16 residues. The DNA for the CDR3 is TGTGCCAGCTCACGGCCCCTGCTAAAGGGTACAGACGGCTACACCTTC. Encoded protein: CASSRPLLKGTDGYTF.

The chain carries TRBV7-2 and TRBJ2-7; D unclear. Germline lookup yields CDR1 SGHTA and CDR2 FQGNSA. The CDR3 has 14 residues. V lost 1 base and J lost 0, with 7 bases in between. The CDR3 sequence is CASSLVSSSYEQYV. CDR3 DNA sequence: TGTGCCAGCAGCTTAGTGTCAAGCTCCTACGAGCAGTACGTC.

The chain has TRBV3-1 (or the pseudogene TRBV3-2) and TRBJ2-2; D uncertain. From germline, CDR1 is LGHDT and CDR2 YNNKEL (reference sequence). The CDR3 sequence is 15 residues long. V dropped 4 bases and J dropped 4 bases, with 13 bases sitting between them. In nucleotides, the CDR3 is TGTGCCAGCAGCCGATTCAGTAGGAGCACCGGGGAGCTGTTTTTT. Protein product: CASSRFSRSTGELFF.

This rearrangement joins TRBV5-1 to TRBJ1-2, with 8 bases lining up with TRBD1. Germline trimming cut 3 bases from V and 5 bases from J; bases unmatched to any gene: 9. Germline CDR1 reads SGHRS; CDR2 reads YFSETQ. The CDR3 spans 15 residues. CDR3 in DNA: TGCGCCAGCAGCTCGGGACAGGTGATTGATTATGGCTACACCTTC. This gives the protein CASSSGQVIDYGYTF.

This chain uses TRBV6-5 with TRBJ1-6; no clear D gene. Trimming pared 5 bases from V and 8 bases from J, leaving 10 bases between. CDR1 and CDR2 (germline): MNHEY, SVGAGI. This CDR3 region has 13 residues. DNA for the CDR3: TGTGCCAGCAGTCCCAGAGGAGATTCACCCCTCCACTTT. This codes for CASSPRGDSPLHF.

This clone appeared once. The chain employs TRBV30 and TRBJ2-1; 8 bases align to TRBD2. The CDR3 totals 14 residues. Germline CDR1 reads GTSNPN; CDR2 reads SVGIG (reference sequence). V shed 0 bases and J 8 bases; nucleotides not matched to a gene: 6. The CDR3 region is CAWSVTSATHEQFF. The DNA for the CDR3 is TGTGCCTGGAGTGTGACTAGCGCGACACATGAGCAGTTCTTC.

J is TRBJ2-1 and V is TRBV6-1; the D gene is possibly TRBD2 (6 bases). Germline V gives CDR1 MNHNS, CDR2 SASEGT. With 2 bases removed from V and 6 bases from J, the gap between germline ends came to 14 bases. This CDR3 has 15 residues. The CDR3 nucleotides read TGTGCCAGCAGTGAATCGCGGGACTCAGCCAATGAGCAGTTCTTC. Amino acid sequence: CASSESRDSANEQFF.

This rearrangement joins TRBV28 to TRBJ1-3; weak D call: TRBD1 (5 bases). This CDR3 has 15 amino acids. The germline V gene encodes CDR1 MDHEN and CDR2 SYDVKM. Trimming stripped 2 bases from V and 0 bases from J, with 8 bases between. CDR3: CASSLLTGSGNTIYF. The CDR3 coding sequence is TGTGCCAGCAGTTTACTCACAGGCTCTGGAAACACCATATATTTT.

V usage is TRBV18 and J usage is TRBJ2-7; 8 nucleotides match TRBD2. V was pared by 3 bases and J by 6 bases, with 4 bases of the junction left unmatched. This CDR3 is 13 amino acids long. In germline, CDR1 is KGHSH, CDR2 LQKENI. The CDR3 reads CASSPGLAGEQYV. CDR3 DNA sequence: TGTGCCAGCTCACCGGGGCTAGCGGGCGAGCAGTACGTC.

This chain connects TRBV7-2 to TRBJ2-1, with TRBD2 as a possible D gene (6 bases). Per germline, CDR1 SGHTA and CDR2 FQGNSA. This CDR3 has 16 amino acids. Trimming removed 5 bases from V and 2 bases from J, with 16 bases in between. CDR3 nucleotide sequence: TGTGCCAGCAGCCCAGCGGGCGGGCGGGCCTACAATGAGCAGTTCTTC. It encodes CASSPAGGRAYNEQFF.

The chain combines TRBV18 with TRBJ1-3; D not certain. Germline assignment: CDR1 KGHSH and CDR2 LQKENI. The germline V and J ends were trimmed by 1 base and 0 bases, with 10 bases remaining between them. This CDR3 is 16 amino acids long. CDR3 sequence: CASSPQDSSSGNTIYF. The CDR3 DNA reads as TGTGCCAGCTCACCACAAGACTCAAGCTCTGGAAACACCATATATTTT.

The chain employs TRBV4-1 and TRBJ1-1; D not certain. CDR1 and CDR2 (germline): MGHRA, YSYEKL. The CDR3 covers 14 residues. Trimming removed 5 bases from V and 5 bases from J, with 15 bases in between. The CDR3 nucleotides read TGCGCCAGCAGCTTCCTTATTCTGGGGACTGAAGCTTTCTTT. It yields the protein CASSFLILGTEAFF.

This chain connects TRBV5-1 to TRBJ2-4; D not certain. Deletions cut 0 bases from V and 9 bases from J, with 13 bases between. Germline CDR1 reads SGHRS; CDR2 reads YFSETQ. This CDR3 contains 14 residues. The CDR3 DNA is TGCGCCAGCAGCTTGGGCACTTACCAGACCATTCAGTACTTC. It codes for CASSLGTYQTIQYF.

The J gene is TRBJ2-3, the V gene TRBV5-4; 12 nucleotides match TRBD2. There are 15 residues in the CDR3. Germline lookup yields CDR1 SGHNT and CDR2 YYREEE (reference sequence). Trimming took 5 bases from V and 7 from J; bases not matched to a gene: 8. CDR3 in amino acids: CASRTSGGQAYTQYF. DNA of the CDR3: TGTGCCAGCAGGACTAGCGGGGGCCAAGCTTATACGCAGTATTTT.

The chain is built from TRBV23-1 and TRBJ2-5; TRBD1 is a possible D gene (5 bases). Being an ORF, TRBV23-1 has a function that is uncertain. This CDR3 has 15 residues. V lost 0 bases, J lost 4 bases, and 12 bases lay in between. In DNA, the CDR3 is TGCGCCAGCAGTCAATCCAGGGCTAAAGGAGAGACCCAGTACTTC. Amino acids: CASSQSRAKGETQYF.

This clone has only a few counts. The J gene is TRBJ1-1, the V gene TRBV7-9, with 7 positions matching TRBD1. Germline CDR1 SEHNR, CDR2 FQNEAQ (reference sequence). CDR3 length: 15 residues. V was pared by 1 base and J by 5 bases, with 7 bases of the junction left unmatched. CDR3 region: CASSLGLDRVTEAFF. The CDR3 DNA sequence: TGTGCCAGCAGCTTAGGACTCGACAGGGTAACTGAAGCTTTCTTT.

V usage is TRBV6-5 and J usage is TRBJ2-7; no definite D call. Germline values: CDR1 MNHEY, CDR2 SVGAGI. V lost 6 bases to trimming and J lost 9 bases, with 12 bases between them. The CDR3 contains 11 residues. CDR3: CASRRQGAQYV. The CDR3, as DNA: TGTGCCAGCAGGAGACAAGGTGCGCAGTACGTC.